Listed here are 5 T cell receptor beta chains from one sample, sequenced in a study of shared clonotypes between healthy human individuals. Generated by immunoSEQ multiplex PCR, the TCRdb table keeps only in-frame clones and is missing some. Of 400,000 to 500,000 clones in the sample, about three quarters were seen once. Sequencing was done on a sample of PBMCs. These receptors all stem from a woman aged 40-49 years in good health. Some clones in this sample may be carry-over from other donors' samples.

This chain links TRBV6-1 with TRBJ2-5; D might be TRBD1 (6 bases). V shed 0 bases and J shed 11 bases, with 10 bases lying between them. The V gene's germline CDR1 is MNHNS and CDR2 SASEGT. The length of the CDR3 is 12 residues. CDR3 bases: TGTGCCAGCAGTGAAGCCGGGACAAAGCAGTACTTC. It is translated as CASSEAGTKQYF.

This clone was picked up a small number of times. This sample also contains other DNA sequences that code for the same CDR3. V is TRBV7-8 and J is TRBJ1-2, with D uncertain. Per the germline V gene, CDR1 is SGHVS and CDR2 is FQNEAQ. There are 13 residues in the CDR3. Trimming cost V 0 bases and J 4 bases, with 6 bases left between them. This chain's CDR3 is CASSLAGSYGYTF. The CDR3 DNA is TGTGCCAGCAGCTTAGCAGGGTCCTATGGCTACACCTTC.

This clone was recorded once. V gene TRBV2 combines with J gene TRBJ2-2; D remains unclear. The CDR3 is made up of 12 amino acids. V was trimmed by 2 bases and J by 3 bases, leaving 1 base between them. Germline-derived CDR1 and CDR2 are SNHLY and FYNNEI. The CDR3 nucleotides read TGTGCCAGCAGTGAATACACCGGGGAGCTGTTTTTT. Translating it yields CASSEYTGELFF.

This clone was seen only a few times. The V gene is TRBV7-2, the J gene TRBJ2-3; D remains ambiguous. V lost 1 base to trimming and J lost 3 bases, with 5 bases between them. The length of the CDR3 is 13 residues. CDR1 is SGHTA, CDR2 FQGNSA, per germline. CDR3 in DNA: TGTGCCAGCAGCTTAGTCCAGACAGATACGCAGTATTTT. Protein: CASSLVQTDTQYF.

The V gene is TRBV4-1, the J gene TRBJ2-7, with 10 bases lining up with TRBD2. This CDR3 is built from 14 residues. Germline V lookup: CDR1 MGHRA, CDR2 YSYEKL. The V and J ends lost 2 bases and 6 bases, in that order; junction bases with no gene match: 4. The CDR3 sequence: CASSQQTSGFEQYF. The CDR3 DNA follows: TGCGCCAGCAGCCAACAGACTAGCGGGTTCGAGCAGTACTTC.